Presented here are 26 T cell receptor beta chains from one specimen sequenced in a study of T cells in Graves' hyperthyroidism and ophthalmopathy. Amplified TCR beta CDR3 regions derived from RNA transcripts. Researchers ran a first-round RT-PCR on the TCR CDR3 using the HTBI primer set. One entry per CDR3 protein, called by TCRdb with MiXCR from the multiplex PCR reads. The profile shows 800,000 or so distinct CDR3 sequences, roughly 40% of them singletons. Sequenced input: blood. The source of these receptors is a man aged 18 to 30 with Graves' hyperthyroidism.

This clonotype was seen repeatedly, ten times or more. This CDR3 is CSVESQGTQYF. The DNA for the CDR3 is TGCAGCGTTGAATCCCAGGGAACGCAGTACTTC. The V call is TRBV29-1, the J call TRBJ2-7; tentatively, D is TRBD1 (5 bases). The CDR3 has 11 amino acids. Germline V gene data show CDR1 as SQVTM and CDR2 as ANQGSEA. V shed 2 bases and J shed 9 bases, with 11 bases lying between them.

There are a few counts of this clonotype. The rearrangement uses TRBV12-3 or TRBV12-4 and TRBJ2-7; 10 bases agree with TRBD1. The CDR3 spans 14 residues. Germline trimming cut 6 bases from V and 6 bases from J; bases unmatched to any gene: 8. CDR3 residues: CASSPRGQGFEQYF. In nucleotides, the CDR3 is TGTGCCAGCAGCCCAAGGGGACAGGGGTTCGAGCAGTACTTC.

CDR3 loop: CAFIPRRGQQETQYF. For the CDR3, the DNA is TGTGCCTTCATTCCTCGACGGGGCCAACAAGAGACCCAGTACTTC. The chain joins TRBV10-3 to TRBJ2-5, with D perhaps matching TRBD1 or TRBD2 (5 bases each). Germline-derived CDR1 and CDR2 are ENHRY and SYGVKD. Trimming took off 11 bases at V and 2 bases at J, with 21 bases between the two ends. The length of the CDR3 is 15 residues.

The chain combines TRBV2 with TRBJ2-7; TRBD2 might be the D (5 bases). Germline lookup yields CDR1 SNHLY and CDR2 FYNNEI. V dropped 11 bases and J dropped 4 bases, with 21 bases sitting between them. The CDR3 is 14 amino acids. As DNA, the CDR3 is TGTGCCGGCGCCGGACCCCCCAGAGGGTACGAGCAGTACTTC. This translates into CAGAGPPRGYEQYF.

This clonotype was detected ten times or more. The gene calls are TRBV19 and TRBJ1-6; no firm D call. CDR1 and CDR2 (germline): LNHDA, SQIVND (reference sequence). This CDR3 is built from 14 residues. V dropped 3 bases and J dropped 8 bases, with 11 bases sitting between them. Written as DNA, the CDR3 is TGTGCCAGTAGTATTACCGGAGAGGATTCACCCCTCCACTTT. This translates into CASSITGEDSPLHF.

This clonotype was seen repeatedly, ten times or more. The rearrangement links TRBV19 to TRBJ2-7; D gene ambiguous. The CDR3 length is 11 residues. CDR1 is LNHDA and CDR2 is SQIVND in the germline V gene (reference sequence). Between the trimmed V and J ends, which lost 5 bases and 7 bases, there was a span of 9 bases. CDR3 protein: CASSSAGEQYF. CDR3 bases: TGTGCCAGTAGTTCGGCTGGGGAGCAGTACTTC.

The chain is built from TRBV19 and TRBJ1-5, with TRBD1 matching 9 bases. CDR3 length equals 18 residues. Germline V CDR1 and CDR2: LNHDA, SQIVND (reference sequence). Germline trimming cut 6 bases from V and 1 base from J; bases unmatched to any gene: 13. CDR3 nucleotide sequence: TGTGCCAGTAGAGAACGGGGGACAGGGTTTCGAAGCAATCAGCCCCAGCATTTT. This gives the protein CASRERGTGFRSNQPQHF. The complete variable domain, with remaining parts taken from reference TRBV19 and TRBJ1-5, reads DGGITQSPKYLFRKEGQNVTLSCEQNLNHDAMYWYRQDPGQGLRLIYYSQIVNDFQKGDIAEGYSVSREKKESFPLTVTSAQKNPTAFYLCASRERGTGFRSNQPQHFGDGTRLSIL.

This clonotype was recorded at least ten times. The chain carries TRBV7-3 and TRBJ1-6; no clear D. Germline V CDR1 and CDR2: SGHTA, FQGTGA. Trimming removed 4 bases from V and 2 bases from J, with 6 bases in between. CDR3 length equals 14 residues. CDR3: CASSYEPYNSPLHF. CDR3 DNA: TGTGCCAGCAGCTACGAGCCCTATAATTCACCCCTCCACTTT. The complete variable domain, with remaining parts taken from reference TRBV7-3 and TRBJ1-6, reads GAGVSQTPSNKVTEKGKYVELRCDPISGHTALYWYRQSLGQGPEFLIYFQGTGAADDSGLPNDRFFAVRPEGSVSTLKIQRTERGDSAVYLCASSYEPYNSPLHFGNGTRLTVT.

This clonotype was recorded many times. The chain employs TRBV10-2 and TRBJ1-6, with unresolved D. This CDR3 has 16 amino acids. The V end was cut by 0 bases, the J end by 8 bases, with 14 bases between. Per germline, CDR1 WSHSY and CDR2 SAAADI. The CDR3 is CASSESGRFSDSPLHF. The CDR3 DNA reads TGCGCCAGCAGTGAGTCCGGCCGATTCTCCGATTCACCCCTCCACTTT.

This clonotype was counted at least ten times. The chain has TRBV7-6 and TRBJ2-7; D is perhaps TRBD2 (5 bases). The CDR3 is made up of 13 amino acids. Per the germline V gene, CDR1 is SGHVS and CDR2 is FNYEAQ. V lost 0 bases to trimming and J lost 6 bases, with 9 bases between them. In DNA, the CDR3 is TGTGCCAGCAGCTTAGCGGGAGTAGCCGAGCAGTACTTC. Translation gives CASSLAGVAEQYF.

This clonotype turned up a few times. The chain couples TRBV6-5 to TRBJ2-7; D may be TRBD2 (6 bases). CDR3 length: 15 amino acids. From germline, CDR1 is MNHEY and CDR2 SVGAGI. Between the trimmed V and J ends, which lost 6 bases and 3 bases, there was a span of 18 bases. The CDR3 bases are TGTGCCAGCAGGCTAGCGAGACGGCCGCACTACGAGCAGTACTTC. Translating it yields CASRLARRPHYEQYF.

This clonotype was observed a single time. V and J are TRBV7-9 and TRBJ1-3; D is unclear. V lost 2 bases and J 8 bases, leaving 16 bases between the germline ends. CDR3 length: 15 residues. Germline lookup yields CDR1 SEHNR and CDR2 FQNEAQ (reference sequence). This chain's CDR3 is CASSLSAGDGYTIYF. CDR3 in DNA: TGTGCCAGCAGCTTAAGTGCGGGCGATGGCTACACCATATATTTT. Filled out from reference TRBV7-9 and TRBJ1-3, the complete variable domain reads DTGVSQNPRHKITKRGQNVTFRCDPISEHNRLYWYRQTLGQGPEFLTYFQNEAQLEKSRLLSDRFSAERPKGSFSTLEIQRTEQGDSAMYLCASSLSAGDGYTIYFGEGSWLTVV.

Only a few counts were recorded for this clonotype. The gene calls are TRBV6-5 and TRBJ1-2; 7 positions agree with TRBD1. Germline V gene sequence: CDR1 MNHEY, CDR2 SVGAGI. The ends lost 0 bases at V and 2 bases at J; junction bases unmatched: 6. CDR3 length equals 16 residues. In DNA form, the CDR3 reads TGTGCCAGCAGTTACTCGTTCCCGACAGGGAACTATGGCTACACCTTC. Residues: CASSYSFPTGNYGYTF.

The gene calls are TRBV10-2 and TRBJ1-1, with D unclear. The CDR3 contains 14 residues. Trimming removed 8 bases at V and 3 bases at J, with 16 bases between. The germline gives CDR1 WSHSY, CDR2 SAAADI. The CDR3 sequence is CASSPPGRHTEAFF. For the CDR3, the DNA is TGCGCCAGCTCACCACCTGGTAGGCACACTGAAGCTTTCTTT.

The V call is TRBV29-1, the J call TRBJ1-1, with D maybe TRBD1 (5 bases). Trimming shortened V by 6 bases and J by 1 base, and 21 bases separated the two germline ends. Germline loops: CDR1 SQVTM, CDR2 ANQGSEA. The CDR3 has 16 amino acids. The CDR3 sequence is CSVAATEGAPNTEAFF. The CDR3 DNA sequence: TGCAGCGTCGCGGCGACAGAAGGCGCCCCGAACACTGAAGCTTTCTTT. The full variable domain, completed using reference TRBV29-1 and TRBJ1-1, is SAVISQKPSRDICQRGTSLTIQCQVDSQVTMMFWYRQQPGQSLTLIATANQGSEATYESGFVIDKFPISRPNLTFSTLTVSNMSPEDSSIYLCSVAATEGAPNTEAFFGQGTRLTVV.

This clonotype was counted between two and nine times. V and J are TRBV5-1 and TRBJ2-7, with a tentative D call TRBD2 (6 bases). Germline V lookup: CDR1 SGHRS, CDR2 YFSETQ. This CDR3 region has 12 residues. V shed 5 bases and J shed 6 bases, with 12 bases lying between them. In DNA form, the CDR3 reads TGCGCCAGCAGACTCGGGACTGGCGAGCAGTACTTC. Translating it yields CASRLGTGEQYF. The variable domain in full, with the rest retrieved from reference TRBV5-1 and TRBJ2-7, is KAGVTQTPRYLIKTRGQQVTLSCSPISGHRSVSWYQQTPGQGLQFLFEYFSETQRNKGNFPGRFSGRQFSNSRSEMNVSTLELGDSALYLCASRLGTGEQYFGPGTRLTVT.

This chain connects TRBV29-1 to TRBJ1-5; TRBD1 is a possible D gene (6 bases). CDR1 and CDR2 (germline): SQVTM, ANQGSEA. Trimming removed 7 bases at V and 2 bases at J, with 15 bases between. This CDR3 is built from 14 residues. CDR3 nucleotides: TGCAGCGCCCGGGACACCATGGGCAATCAGCCCCAGCATTTT. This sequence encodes CSARDTMGNQPQHF.

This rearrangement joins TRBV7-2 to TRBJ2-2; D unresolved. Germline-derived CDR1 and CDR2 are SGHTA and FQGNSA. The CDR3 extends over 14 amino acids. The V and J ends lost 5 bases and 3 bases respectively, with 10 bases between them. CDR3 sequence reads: CASSQGSYTGELFF. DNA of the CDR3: TGTGCCAGCAGCCAAGGGTCGTACACCGGGGAGCTGTTTTTT.

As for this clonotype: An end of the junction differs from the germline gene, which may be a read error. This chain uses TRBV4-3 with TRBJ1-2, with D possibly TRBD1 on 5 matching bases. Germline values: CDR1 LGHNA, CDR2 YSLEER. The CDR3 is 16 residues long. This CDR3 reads CASSQGVVGGKDGYTF. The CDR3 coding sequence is TGCGCCAGCAGTCAAGGGGTTGTTGGGGGAAAGGATGGCTACACCTTC.

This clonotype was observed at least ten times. The CDR3 loop reads CATPGQGGYGYTF. The CDR3 nucleotides are TGTGCCACCCCTGGACAGGGAGGCTATGGCTACACCTTC. This rearrangement joins TRBV19 to TRBJ1-2, with 8 bases lining up with TRBD1. Per the germline V gene, CDR1 is LNHDA and CDR2 is SQIVND (reference sequence). Losses at the gene ends were 10 bases for V and 4 bases for J; bases not matched to a gene: 8. The length of the CDR3 is 13 residues.

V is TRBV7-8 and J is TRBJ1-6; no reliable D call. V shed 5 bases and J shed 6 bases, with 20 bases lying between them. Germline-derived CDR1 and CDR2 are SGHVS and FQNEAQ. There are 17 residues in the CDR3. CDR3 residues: CASSLSLNTYSNSPLHF. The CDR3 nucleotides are TGTGCCAGCAGCCTCAGCCTCAATACCTACAGTAATTCACCCCTCCACTTT.

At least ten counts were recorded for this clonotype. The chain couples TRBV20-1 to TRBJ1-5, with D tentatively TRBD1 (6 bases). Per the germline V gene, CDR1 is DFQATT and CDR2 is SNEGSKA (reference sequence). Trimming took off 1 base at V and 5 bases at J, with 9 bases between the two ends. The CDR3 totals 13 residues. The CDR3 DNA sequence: TGCAGTGCTAGAGGACAGGCCGATCAGCCCCAGCATTTT. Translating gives CSARGQADQPQHF.

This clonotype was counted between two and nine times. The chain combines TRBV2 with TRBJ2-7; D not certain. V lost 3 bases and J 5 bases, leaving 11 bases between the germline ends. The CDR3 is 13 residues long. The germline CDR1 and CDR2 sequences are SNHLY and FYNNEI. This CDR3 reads CASSEVFINEQYF. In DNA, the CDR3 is TGTGCCAGCAGTGAGGTCTTCATAAACGAGCAGTACTTC.

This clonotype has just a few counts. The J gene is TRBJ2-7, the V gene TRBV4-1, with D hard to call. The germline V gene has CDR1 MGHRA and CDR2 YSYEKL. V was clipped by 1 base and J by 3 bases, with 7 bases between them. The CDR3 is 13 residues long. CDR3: CASSQGPLYEQYF. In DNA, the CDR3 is TGCGCCAGCAGCCAAGGTCCTCTCTACGAGCAGTACTTC.

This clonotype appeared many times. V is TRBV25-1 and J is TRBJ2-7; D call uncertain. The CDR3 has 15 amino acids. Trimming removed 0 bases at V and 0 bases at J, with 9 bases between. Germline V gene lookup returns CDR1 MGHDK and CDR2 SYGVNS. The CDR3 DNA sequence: TGTGCCAGCAGTGAATATATTGGCGACTCCTACGAGCAGTACTTC. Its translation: CASSEYIGDSYEQYF.

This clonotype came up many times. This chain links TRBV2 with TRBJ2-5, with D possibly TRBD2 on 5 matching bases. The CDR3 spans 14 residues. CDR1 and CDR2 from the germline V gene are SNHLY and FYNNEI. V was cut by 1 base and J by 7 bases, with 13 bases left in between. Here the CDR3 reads CASSEGIREGTQYF. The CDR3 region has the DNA TGTGCCAGCAGTGAAGGCATTCGGGAAGGGACCCAGTACTTC.